This TCR beta chain was found in a study of blood T cell repertoires in COVID-19. As for the study in general: Acute and convalescent COVID-19 samples came from the United States, Italy and Spain.

Sequencing was performed with immunoSEQ multiplex PCR; in TCRdb, only in-frame clones are kept and a portion is missing. The table records roughly 280,000 clones, roughly nine tenths of them present only once. Participant ages covered roughly 18 to 89 years across about 22 US areas. Between the trimmed V and J ends, which lost 2 bases and 5 bases, there was a span of 10 bases. CDR1 is MDHEN and CDR2 is SYDVKM in the germline V gene. The CDR3 contains 14 residues. J is TRBJ1-5 and V is TRBV28; tentatively, D is TRBD1 (6 bases). What was sequenced was PBMCs or T cells enriched from blood (not recorded which). The origin of this receptor is a woman aged 18-29 years who had recovered from COVID-19. CDR3 sequence: CASSLKQGDQPQHF. The CDR3 DNA reads as TGTGCCAGCAGTTTAAAACAGGGCGATCAGCCCCAGCATTTT.